Shown below are 27 T cell receptor beta chains from a single sample sequenced in a study of cytomegalovirus exposure and HLA in healthy donors. The table came from immunoSEQ multiplex PCR; TCRdb's copy has only in-frame clones and leaves some out. This table holds tens of thousands of clones, 90% to 95% found once. Source material: PBMCs. All receptors derive from a woman in her late teens or twenties in good health and CMV-seronegative.

The rearrangement uses TRBV18 and TRBJ1-1; tentative D call: TRBD1 (6 bases). CDR3 length: 12 amino acids. Germline assignment: CDR1 KGHSH and CDR2 LQKENI. Trimming shortened V by 0 bases and J by 8 bases, and 7 bases separated the two germline ends. CDR3 amino acids: CASSPPGQEAFF. DNA of the CDR3: TGTGCCAGCTCACCACCGGGACAAGAAGCTTTCTTT.

The rearrangement joins TRBV6-5 to TRBJ2-5; TRBD2 aligns across 11 bases. The CDR3 totals 16 residues. The V gene end was trimmed by 4 bases and the J gene end by 2 bases; junction bases not matched to a gene: 6. Germline loops: CDR1 MNHEY, CDR2 SVGAGI. The DNA of the CDR3 is TGTGCCAGCAGTTTCACCGGGACTAGCGGACAAGAGACCCAGTACTTC. Translation gives CASSFTGTSGQETQYF.

In its sample, this clone was seen a few times. The chain employs TRBV7-2 and TRBJ2-2; weak D call: TRBD2 (7 bases). The germline CDR1 and CDR2 sequences are SGHTA and FQGNSA. This CDR3 region has 17 residues. The V gene lost 0 bases and the J gene lost 5 bases, with 16 bases spanning the gap. In DNA, the CDR3 is TGTGCCAGCAGCTTAGCACTTTGGGGGGGCCGGACCGGGGAGCTGTTTTTT. This gives the protein CASSLALWGGRTGELFF.

V gene TRBV18 combines with J gene TRBJ1-4; D is uncertain. CDR1 is KGHSH, CDR2 LQKENI, per germline. Between the trimmed V and J ends, which lost 2 bases and 8 bases, there was a span of 9 bases. The CDR3 runs 13 residues. CDR3: CASSPTRGEKLFF. The DNA for the CDR3 is TGTGCCAGCTCACCAACCAGAGGGGAAAAACTGTTTTTT.

J is TRBJ1-3 and V is TRBV1; TRBD1, the D gene given by the table, was not confirmed from the DNA. TRBV1 corresponds to a pseudogene. This CDR3 is built from 17 residues. This CDR3 reads CTSSRGLLMYSGNTIYF. The CDR3 DNA follows: TGCACCAGCAGCAGGGGGCTCTTAATGTACTCTGGAAACACCATATATTTT.

The chain couples TRBV27 to TRBJ2-3, with 9 bases matching TRBD1. Looked up from germline, CDR1 is MNHEY and CDR2 is SMNVEV (reference sequence). This CDR3 is built from 14 residues. V lost 7 bases to trimming and J lost 4 bases; unmatched junction nucleotides: 6. CDR3 protein: CASKTGGAADTQYF. In nucleotides, the CDR3 is TGTGCCAGCAAGACAGGGGGGGCAGCAGATACGCAGTATTTT.

The chain recombines TRBV7-9 with TRBJ2-3; TRBD1 agrees at 9 bases. Germline lookup yields CDR1 SEHNR and CDR2 FQNEAQ (reference sequence). The V segment lost 4 bases and the J segment 1 base; nucleotides outside the gene matches: 12. The CDR3 loop spans 18 amino acids. The DNA of the CDR3 is TGTGCCAGCAGCTCCTCATATCGGACAGGGGCAGGCACAGATACGCAGTATTTT. Translated: CASSSSYRTGAGTDTQYF.

The gene calls are TRBV5-1 and TRBJ2-7; TRBD1 matches at 9 bases. The V and J ends lost 0 bases and 6 bases, in that order; junction bases with no gene match: 7. This CDR3 is 15 amino acids long. Germline CDR1 reads SGHRS; CDR2 reads YFSETQ. The CDR3: CASSLGPGTGIEQYF. The CDR3, as DNA: TGCGCCAGCAGCTTGGGGCCCGGGACAGGGATCGAGCAGTACTTC.

CDR3 coding DNA: TGTGCCAGCAGCCCATTGCCGCCCGTGACAGGGATACACTTT. It specifies CASSPLPPVTGIHF. The J gene is TRBJ1-6, the V gene TRBV7-2, with TRBD1 matching over 7 bases. Germline assignment: CDR1 SGHTA and CDR2 FQGNSA. V shed 5 bases and J 19 bases; nucleotides not matched to a gene: 17. The CDR3 is 14 residues long.

J is TRBJ2-5 and V is TRBV28, with D uncertain. Germline V lookup: CDR1 MDHEN, CDR2 SYDVKM. V was shortened by 7 bases and J by 5 bases, with 11 bases between the two germline ends. The length of the CDR3 is 12 residues. The CDR3 DNA reads as TGTGCCAGCACCGGTCCCCTGGAGACCCAGTACTTC. The encoded protein is CASTGPLETQYF.

The chain links TRBV10-3 to TRBJ1-2, with 7 bases aligning to TRBD1. J lost 3 bases, V lost 0 bases, and 1 base had no gene match. The CDR3 spans 14 residues. The V gene's germline CDR1 is ENHRY and CDR2 SYGVKD. Here the CDR3 reads CAISESGQYYGYTF. CDR3 bases: TGTGCCATCAGTGAGTCGGGACAGTACTATGGCTACACCTTC.

The V call is TRBV5-6, the J call TRBJ1-2, with D perhaps matching TRBD1 (6 bases). CDR3 length: 16 amino acids. The V end was cut by 2 bases, the J end by 5 bases, with 19 bases between. Germline CDR1 is SGHDT and CDR2 is YYEEEE. The CDR3 loop is CASSFARGARQYGYTF. For the CDR3, the DNA is TGTGCCAGCAGCTTCGCCCGGGGGGCTAGACAGTATGGCTACACCTTC.

The V and J genes are TRBV27 and TRBJ2-3, with D perhaps TRBD2 (5 bases). Trimming stripped 4 bases from V and 6 bases from J, with 5 bases between. CDR1 is MNHEY and CDR2 is SMNVEV in the germline V gene (reference sequence). The CDR3 is 11 amino acids. The CDR3 coding sequence is TGTGCCAGCAGTTCGGGGGATACGCAGTATTTT. It specifies CASSSGDTQYF.

The gene calls are TRBV27 and TRBJ1-1; no firm D call. Trimming shortened V by 11 bases and J by 2 bases, and 12 bases separated the two germline ends. This CDR3 spans 12 amino acids. CDR1 is MNHEY, CDR2 SMNVEV, per germline (reference sequence). The CDR3, as DNA: TGTGCCTGTAGCGGGCTTAACACTGAAGCTTTCTTT. Its protein is CACSGLNTEAFF.

This clone was detected once. The J gene is TRBJ2-1, the V gene TRBV9; 7 nucleotides align to TRBD2. CDR1 and CDR2 (germline): SGDLS, YYNGEE. The CDR3 runs to 16 residues. V shed 2 bases and J 8 bases; nucleotides not matched to a gene: 13. CDR3 sequence reads: CASSVSGGALFDEQFF. DNA of the CDR3: TGTGCCAGCAGCGTTTCGGGGGGAGCCCTTTTTGATGAGCAGTTCTTC.

This chain links TRBV5-4 with TRBJ2-2; 15 bases are shared with TRBD2. J lost 3 bases, V lost 4 bases, and 7 bases had no gene match. CDR3 length equals 18 residues. The germline CDR1 and CDR2 sequences are SGHNT and YYREEE (reference sequence). This CDR3 is CASSMGLAGGPDTGELFF. The CDR3 nucleotides read TGTGCCAGCAGCATGGGACTAGCGGGGGGCCCGGACACCGGGGAGCTGTTTTTT. Full variable domain (rest looked up from reference TRBV5-4 and TRBJ2-2): ETGVTQSPTHLIKTRGQQVTLRCSSQSGHNTVSWYQQALGQGPQFIFQYYREEENGRGNFPPRFSGLQFPNYSSELNVNALELDDSALYLCASSMGLAGGPDTGELFFGEGSRLTVL.

This clone has a single count. The V call is TRBV10-1, the J call TRBJ1-2; TRBD1 matches at 8 bases. CDR1 is WNHNN, CDR2 SYGVQD, per germline (reference sequence). The CDR3 is made up of 15 amino acids. V was pared by 6 bases and J by 7 bases, with 13 bases of the junction left unmatched. CDR3 in amino acids: CASSQRGQGRGGYTF. As DNA, the CDR3 is TGCGCCAGCAGCCAACGAGGACAGGGAAGGGGTGGCTACACCTTC.

This chain joins TRBV5-6 and TRBJ2-5; D is uncertain. This CDR3 has 14 residues. Trimming left V 2 bases short and J 7 bases short, with 15 bases between. The germline gives CDR1 SGHDT, CDR2 YYEEEE. The CDR3 spells CASSFIHSSGTQYF. The DNA of the CDR3 is TGTGCCAGCAGCTTCATCCACTCTTCAGGGACCCAGTACTTC.

V is TRBV13 and J is TRBJ2-1, with 8 positions matching TRBD1. CDR3 size: 16 residues. Germline CDR1 reads PRHDT; CDR2 reads FYEKMQ (reference sequence). With V trimmed by 5 bases and J by 3 bases, 9 bases remained unmatched. This CDR3 reads CASSVRDRPFYNEQFF. The DNA for the CDR3 is TGTGCCAGCAGCGTCCGGGACAGGCCCTTCTACAATGAGCAGTTCTTC.

The chain recombines TRBV6-6 with TRBJ2-5; no definite D call. The CDR3 totals 16 residues. V lost 0 bases to trimming and J lost 1 base, with 12 bases between them. Germline V gene sequence: CDR1 MNHNY, CDR2 SVGAGI (reference sequence). CDR3 loop: CASSYSSVRVQETQYF. CDR3 nucleotides: TGTGCCAGCAGTTACTCCAGTGTCCGGGTCCAAGAGACCCAGTACTTC.

V usage is TRBV29-1 and J usage is TRBJ2-7, with 8 bases aligning to TRBD1. This CDR3 has 14 amino acids. J was trimmed by 3 bases and V by 7 bases; bases with no gene match: 11. Germline loops: CDR1 SQVTM, CDR2 ANQGSEA. The CDR3 nucleotides are TGCAGCGCTGGGGGAGGACAGGGAAACTACGAGCAGTACTTC. It encodes CSAGGGQGNYEQYF.

The chain employs TRBV5-8 and TRBJ2-6; possible D gene TRBD1, 6 bases. This CDR3 has 17 amino acids. Germline V CDR1 and CDR2: SGHTS, YDEGEE. Trimming took 9 bases from V and 0 from J, leaving 19 bases between them. CDR3 nucleotides: TGTGCCAACGAACGGACAGCCATCATCTCTGGGGCCAACGTCCTGACTTTC. Translation: CANERTAIISGANVLTF.

The rearrangement links TRBV4-3 to TRBJ2-3; 14 nucleotides align to TRBD2. Germline V gene lookup returns CDR1 LGHNA and CDR2 YSLEER. The CDR3 extends over 18 amino acids. V was pared by 4 bases and J by 8 bases, with 14 bases of the junction left unmatched. CDR3 protein: CASSPTRETSGGAGTQYF. The CDR3 bases are TGCGCCAGCAGCCCGACAAGGGAGACTAGCGGGGGGGCCGGTACGCAGTATTTT.

The chain is built from TRBV5-4 and TRBJ2-1; possibly TRBD2 for D (5 bases). Trimming shortened V by 0 bases and J by 4 bases, and 11 bases separated the two germline ends. The germline gives CDR1 SGHNT, CDR2 YYREEE (reference sequence). The CDR3 runs 15 residues. CDR3 sequence: CASSLDGERYNEQFF. The DNA of the CDR3 is TGTGCCAGCAGCTTGGACGGGGAACGTTACAATGAGCAGTTCTTC. The complete variable domain, with remaining parts taken from reference TRBV5-4 and TRBJ2-1, reads ETGVTQSPTHLIKTRGQQVTLRCSSQSGHNTVSWYQQALGQGPQFIFQYYREEENGRGNFPPRFSGLQFPNYSSELNVNALELDDSALYLCASSLDGERYNEQFFGPGTRLTVL.

This clone appeared once. V is TRBV10-3 and J is TRBJ2-7, with TRBD2 matching 13 bases. CDR1 is ENHRY, CDR2 SYGVKD, per germline. This CDR3 is 14 amino acids long. V was pared by 5 bases and J by 6 bases, with 4 bases of the junction left unmatched. CDR3 nucleotides: TGTGCCATCAGTACGGGGACTAGCGGGGCCGAGCAGTACTTC. Translated, it gives CAISTGTSGAEQYF.

The V call is TRBV14, the J call TRBJ1-6; D is undetermined. CDR1 and CDR2 (germline): SGHDN, FVKESK. Trimming removed 1 base at V and 3 bases at J, with 10 bases between. CDR3 size: 16 residues. CDR3 sequence (DNA): TGTGCCAGCAGCCAAGGCAGTGGCGGCTATAATTCACCCCTCCACTTT. As protein: CASSQGSGGYNSPLHF.

V gene TRBV7-2 combines with J gene TRBJ1-2; TRBD1 might be the D (5 bases). The CDR3 consists of 13 residues. The V and J ends lost 2 bases and 5 bases respectively, with 9 bases between them. Germline V gene data show CDR1 as SGHTA and CDR2 as FQGNSA. This chain's CDR3 is CASSLRRVYGYTF. The CDR3 coding sequence is TGTGCCAGCAGCTTACGCAGGGTATATGGCTACACCTTC.